One and the same sample provided the 4 T cell receptor beta chains below, sequenced in a study of Graves' ophthalmopathy and Graves' hyperthyroidism. TCR beta CDR3 regions were amplified from RNA transcripts. In the first round, RT-PCR was carried out with HTBI primers, and a multiplex PCR formed the second round. TCRdb analysed the multiplex PCR reads with MiXCR anew, one entry per CDR3 protein. The table includes 150,000 to 200,000 distinct CDR3 sequences, approximately 40% detected once. Sequencing input: peripheral blood. These receptors originate from a young man with Graves' ophthalmopathy.

This clonotype was observed once. This chain connects TRBV6-1 to TRBJ2-7; TRBD1 agrees at 7 bases. The CDR3 has 13 residues. V was pared by 8 bases and J by 3 bases, with 7 bases of the junction left unmatched. Germline V gene lookup returns CDR1 MNHNS and CDR2 SASEGT. DNA for the CDR3: TGTGCCAGCTCTTTGGACAGGTTCTACGAGCAGTACTTC. It yields the protein CASSLDRFYEQYF.

This clonotype has ten or more counts. This chain links TRBV30 with TRBJ1-1; D perhaps matches TRBD1 (6 bases). Trimming took off 1 base at V and 3 bases at J, with 12 bases between the two ends. Per germline, CDR1 GTSNPN and CDR2 SVGIG (reference sequence). The CDR3 extends over 14 amino acids. The CDR3 loop is CAWSEDYRDTEAFF. The CDR3 nucleotides are TGTGCCTGGAGTGAGGATTACAGGGACACTGAAGCTTTCTTT.

The gene calls are TRBV6-2 or TRBV6-3 and TRBJ2-7; 7 nucleotides line up with TRBD1. J was trimmed by 0 bases and V by 6 bases; bases with no gene match: 14. This CDR3 comprises 17 residues. Germline V gene lookup returns CDR1 MNHEY and CDR2 SVGEGT. CDR3 nucleotide sequence: TGTGCCAGCAGAGCGATTCGGCTACAGGGGAGCTCCTACGAGCAGTACTTC. Amino acids: CASRAIRLQGSSYEQYF.

This clonotype was found many times. The chain couples TRBV6-1 to TRBJ2-4; tentative D call: TRBD2 (5 bases). Trimming removed 8 bases from V and 1 base from J, with 9 bases in between. CDR3 length equals 13 residues. From germline, CDR1 is MNHNS and CDR2 SASEGT. The CDR3 region has the DNA TGTGCCAGCCGGGAAGGGGCCAAAAACATTCAGTACTTC. Its translation: CASREGAKNIQYF.